These 25 T cell receptor beta chains were sequenced from one sample in a study of blood T cell repertoires in COVID-19. Generated by immunoSEQ multiplex PCR, the TCRdb table keeps only in-frame clones and is missing some. The sample consists of under 300,000 clones, roughly 90% of them appearing once. Sequenced: peripheral blood. The source is a woman aged 40 to 50 who had recovered from COVID-19.

The rearrangement uses TRBV11-3 and TRBJ2-1; 12 bases map to TRBD1. The length of the CDR3 is 15 residues. The germline V gene has CDR1 SGHNT and CDR2 YENEEA. The ends lost 1 base at V and 9 bases at J; junction bases unmatched: 4. CDR3 protein: CASSLGGTGGSEQFF. The CDR3 DNA is TGTGCCAGCAGCTTAGGTGGGACAGGGGGCTCTGAGCAGTTCTTC.

J is TRBJ1-5 and V is TRBV19; the match to TRBD1 covers 7 bases. Trimming cost V 5 bases and J 8 bases; bases outside gene matches: 12. CDR1 is LNHDA, CDR2 SQIVND, per germline (reference sequence). CDR3 length: 15 residues. For the CDR3, the DNA is TGTGCCAGTAGTGTAGGGACAGATCACATCAAGCCCCAGCATTTT. Residues: CASSVGTDHIKPQHF.

This chain joins TRBV7-8 and TRBJ2-5; D remains unclear. Germline CDR1 SGHVS, CDR2 FQNEAQ. V lost 5 bases and J 5 bases, leaving 6 bases between the germline ends. The CDR3 sequence is 11 residues long. The CDR3 region is CASSLIETQYF. CDR3 sequence (DNA): TGTGCCAGCAGCCTTATCGAGACCCAGTACTTC.

The rearrangement uses TRBV3-1 (or the pseudogene TRBV3-2) and TRBJ1-5, with a possible D match to TRBD1 (6 bases). CDR3 size: 14 residues. Germline-derived CDR1 and CDR2 are LGHDT and YNNKEL (reference sequence). Trimming left V 5 bases short and J 6 bases short, with 14 bases between. CDR3 sequence (DNA): TGTGCCAGCAGCGCCCCCGGGACAAGTCAGCCCCAGCATTTT. It translates to CASSAPGTSQPQHF.

The chain has TRBV6-1 and TRBJ1-2, with 11 bases aligning to TRBD1. Germline V gene sequence: CDR1 MNHNS, CDR2 SASEGT. This CDR3 is built from 16 residues. The V segment lost 4 bases and the J segment 7 bases; nucleotides outside the gene matches: 11. The CDR3 spells CASSAGQGAIKGGYTF. The DNA for the CDR3 is TGTGCCAGCAGTGCCGGACAGGGGGCAATAAAAGGTGGCTACACCTTC.

The chain uses TRBV30 and TRBJ1-5; D call uncertain. The ends were cut back, 0 bases at V and 4 bases at J, with 7 bases in the middle. This CDR3 comprises 13 residues. The germline V gene has CDR1 GTSNPN and CDR2 SVGIG (reference sequence). The CDR3 nucleotides are TGTGCCTGGAGTGTCAACGGGAATCAGCCCCAGCATTTT. This sequence encodes CAWSVNGNQPQHF. Complete variable domain (other parts from reference TRBV30 and TRBJ1-5): SQTIHQWPATLVQPVGSPLSLECTVEGTSNPNLYWYRQAAGRGLQLLFYSVGIGQISSEVPQNLSASRPQDRQFILSSKKLLLSDSGFYLCAWSVNGNQPQHFGDGTRLSIL.

The CDR3 bases are TGCGCCAGCAGCCCACCCGGGACAGGGGTGAGGCACGAGCAGTACTTC. This translates into CASSPPGTGVRHEQYF. The J gene is TRBJ2-7, the V gene TRBV4-1; TRBD1 matches 10 bases. V lost 4 bases to trimming and J lost 5 bases; unmatched junction nucleotides: 11. Germline V gene sequence: CDR1 MGHRA, CDR2 YSYEKL. The CDR3 sequence is 16 residues long.

This chain links TRBV4-3 with TRBJ2-7; tentative D call: TRBD1 (5 bases). Trimming shortened V by 5 bases and J by 4 bases, and 12 bases separated the two germline ends. Germline lookup yields CDR1 LGHNA and CDR2 YSLEER. This CDR3 comprises 13 residues. The CDR3 loop reads CASSIFQGYEQYF. For the CDR3, the DNA is TGCGCCAGCAGCATATTTCAGGGATACGAGCAGTACTTC.

The genes are TRBV5-4 and TRBJ1-2; D possibly corresponds to TRBD1 (5 bases). The CDR3 is made up of 19 amino acids. Per the germline V gene, CDR1 is SGHNT and CDR2 is YYREEE (reference sequence). Trimming removed 4 bases from V and 1 base from J, with 26 bases in between. The CDR3 sequence is CASSIRLGGRQTFNYGYTF. The CDR3 nucleotides read TGTGCCAGCAGCATTCGACTGGGTGGCAGACAGACCTTTAACTATGGCTACACCTTC.

This clone was seen a few times. The CDR3 spells CASSRLGTGGPADTEAFF. In DNA, the CDR3 is TGTGCCAGCAGCCGTCTCGGGACAGGGGGCCCTGCGGACACTGAAGCTTTCTTT. V and J are TRBV9 and TRBJ1-1; 12 nucleotides match TRBD1. The length of the CDR3 is 18 residues. CDR1 SGDLS and CDR2 YYNGEE come from the germline V gene. The V segment lost 4 bases and the J segment 3 bases; nucleotides outside the gene matches: 13.

The genes are TRBV7-3 and TRBJ2-5; D possibly corresponds to TRBD1 (5 bases). Trimming took 1 base from V and 1 from J, leaving 7 bases between them. Germline CDR1 is SGHTA and CDR2 is FQGTGA. The CDR3 contains 14 residues. In DNA, the CDR3 is TGTGCCAGCAGCTTAAATGGGGCCCAAGAGACCCAGTACTTC. It codes for CASSLNGAQETQYF.

The V call is TRBV6-2 or TRBV6-3, the J call TRBJ2-3; 8 bases match TRBD2. The junction had 11 bases not matched to a gene; V was cut back by 2 bases and J by 1 base. CDR1 is MNHEY, CDR2 SVGEGT, per germline. CDR3 length: 18 amino acids. CDR3 sequence (DNA): TGTGCCAGCAGTTACCCCACCCCAGCGGGGGACCGCACAGATACGCAGTATTTT. Protein product: CASSYPTPAGDRTDTQYF.

This chain uses TRBV28 with TRBJ2-1; D is ambiguous. V was shortened by 3 bases and J by 1 base, with 19 bases between the two germline ends. Germline loops: CDR1 MDHEN, CDR2 SYDVKM. The CDR3 spans 18 residues. The CDR3 coding sequence is TGTGCCAGCAGTTTCGGCAGAAGATACAGTATATCCTACAATGAGCAGTTCTTC. It yields the protein CASSFGRRYSISYNEQFF.

The chain has TRBV4-3 and TRBJ2-7; 8 bases align to TRBD1. The J segment lost 1 base and the V segment lost 1 base, leaving 3 bases of the junction unmatched. Germline V gene data show CDR1 as LGHNA and CDR2 as YSLEER. The CDR3 spans 15 residues. The CDR3 region is CASSQGDRYSYEQYF. In nucleotides, the CDR3 is TGCGCCAGCAGCCAAGGGGACAGGTATTCCTACGAGCAGTACTTC.

The sample holds one count of this clone. The chain recombines TRBV27 with TRBJ1-2, with D possibly matching TRBD1 (6 bases). V gave up 5 bases and J gave up 4 bases, with 14 bases separating them. This CDR3 has 14 amino acids. Germline CDR1 is MNHEY and CDR2 is SMNVEV (reference sequence). CDR3 DNA: TGTGCCAGCAGTATAAACAGGGTCTTCTATGGCTACACCTTC. Encoded protein: CASSINRVFYGYTF.

This clone was seen a handful of times. CDR3 amino acids: CASSQERYWGSQVANMNTEAFF. DNA of the CDR3: TGCGCCAGCAGCCAAGAAAGGTATTGGGGCAGCCAGGTTGCTAACATGAACACTGAAGCTTTCTTT. J is TRBJ1-1 and V is TRBV4-1; possible D gene TRBD1, 5 bases. Trimming left V 0 bases short and J 0 bases short, with 29 bases between. The germline V gene encodes CDR1 MGHRA and CDR2 YSYEKL. The CDR3 runs 22 residues.

The chain has TRBV6-5 and TRBJ1-1; 7 bases match TRBD1. Losses at the gene ends were 6 bases for V and 1 base for J; bases not matched to a gene: 5. The CDR3 is 14 residues long. CDR1 and CDR2 from the germline V gene are MNHEY and SVGAGI. CDR3 protein: CASRGTARNTEAFF. Written as DNA, the CDR3 is TGTGCCAGCAGGGGGACAGCGAGGAACACTGAAGCTTTCTTT.

This clone was seen a few times. The chain employs TRBV15 and TRBJ2-3; 8 bases map to TRBD2. V was clipped by 0 bases and J by 1 base; unmatched bases: 6. The CDR3 is made up of 17 amino acids. Germline CDR1 LNHNV, CDR2 YYDKDF (reference sequence). In nucleotides, the CDR3 is TGTGCCACCAGCAGAGATAAAATCGGGGGGGGCACAGATACGCAGTATTTT. It yields the protein CATSRDKIGGGTDTQYF.

The chain has TRBV6-5 and TRBJ1-6; the D is unclear. Germline assignment: CDR1 MNHEY and CDR2 SVGAGI. Trimming removed 7 bases from V and 4 bases from J, with 14 bases in between. The CDR3 is 15 amino acids. DNA of the CDR3: TGTGCCAGCACCCTAGCGGAGCAATATAATTCACCCCTCCACTTT. It codes for CASTLAEQYNSPLHF.

The table lists this clone with a few counts. This rearrangement joins TRBV11-3 to TRBJ1-1, with TRBD1 identical over 9 bases. V lost 6 bases, J lost 5 bases, and 1 base stayed unmatched. The CDR3 runs to 12 residues. Looked up from germline, CDR1 is SGHNT and CDR2 is YENEEA. The CDR3 coding sequence is TGTGCCAGCAGACAGGGGGCTACTGAAGCTTTCTTT. This gives the protein CASRQGATEAFF.

The CDR3 DNA is TGCGCCAGCAGTTCTATTAGCGGGAGTGGCAATGAGCAGTTCTTC. The encoded protein is CASSSISGSGNEQFF. This chain connects TRBV10-2 to TRBJ2-1, with TRBD2 matching 9 bases. The CDR3 extends over 15 amino acids. With V trimmed by 5 bases and J by 6 bases, 8 bases remained unmatched. The V gene's germline CDR1 is WSHSY and CDR2 SAAADI.

The V gene is TRBV7-2, the J gene TRBJ2-7, with D perhaps matching TRBD1 (6 bases). Deletions cut 5 bases from V and 1 base from J, with 9 bases between. In germline, CDR1 is SGHTA, CDR2 FQGNSA. The CDR3 runs to 13 residues. CDR3 nucleotides: TGTGCCAGCAGCGTACAGGGATCCTACGAGCAGTACTTC. This gives the protein CASSVQGSYEQYF.

The chain recombines TRBV24-1 with TRBJ1-3; D is unresolved. Trimming removed 1 base at V and 4 bases at J, with 4 bases between. Per germline, CDR1 KGHDR and CDR2 SFDVKD. This CDR3 is built from 13 residues. CDR3 loop: CATSDFRGNTIYF. CDR3 in DNA: TGTGCCACCAGTGATTTTCGGGGAAACACCATATATTTT.

There are a few counts of this clone. The V gene is TRBV19, the J gene TRBJ2-2; TRBD1 aligns across 8 bases. Germline lookup yields CDR1 LNHDA and CDR2 SQIVND (reference sequence). This CDR3 contains 16 residues. With 4 bases clipped from V and 4 bases from J, the junction kept 8 bases outside the gene matches. The CDR3: CASSRARGPITGELFF. The CDR3 DNA reads as TGTGCCAGTAGTAGGGCCAGGGGGCCGATCACCGGGGAGCTGTTTTTT.

The table lists this clone with a count of one. The V gene is TRBV29-1, the J gene TRBJ1-2; D is uncertain. Looked up from germline, CDR1 is SQVTM and CDR2 is ANQGSEA. This CDR3 has 15 amino acids. Trimming shortened V by 7 bases and J by 8 bases, and 26 bases separated the two germline ends. Here the CDR3 reads CSAGTYSNPVVGYTF. Written as DNA, the CDR3 is TGCAGCGCGGGAACCTATTCCAATCCGGTGGTGGGCTACACCTTC.